The 8 T cell receptor beta chains below all came from one sample that was sequenced in a study of high-grade serous ovarian cancer treatment subgroups (TCRdb year 2021). Tumor samples were collected prior to definitive surgery or chemotherapy. Library prep was done by the immunoSEQ multiplex PCR assay. In its TCRdb copy, this immuneACCESS table keeps in-frame sequences only and misses some clones. Where compared with another copy, unresolved V genes explain less than half of these, and the others have no known cause. The sample table shows 4,500 to 6,000 clones, and 69% are seen once. The top ten hold 15% of the sample. Sequenced: tumor tissue. The origin of the receptors is a human donor with high-grade serous ovarian cancer.

This sequence joins TRBV18 and TRBJ2-3, with D possibly called TRBD1 or TRBD2 (5 bases each). Germline V lookup: CDR1 KGHSH, CDR2 LQKENI. Deletions cut 1 base from V and 0 bases from J, with 11 bases between. The CDR3 length is 16 residues. For the CDR3, the DNA is TGTGCCAGCTCACCACGGACGGGGCAGAGCACAGATACGCAGTATTTT. This gives the protein CASSPRTGQSTDTQYF.

The chain carries TRBV6-5 and TRBJ1-5; D may be TRBD1 (6 bases). The V and J ends lost 11 bases and 2 bases respectively, with 13 bases between them. This CDR3 contains 13 residues. The germline V gene encodes CDR1 MNHEY and CDR2 SVGAGI. In DNA, the CDR3 is TGTGCCCATGGCAGGGGAGGCAATCAGCCCCAGCATTTT. Its protein product is CAHGRGGNQPQHF.

V and J are TRBV4-1 and TRBJ1-1; unclear D gene. In germline, CDR1 is MGHRA, CDR2 YSYEKL. Trimming pared 2 bases from V and 2 bases from J, leaving 3 bases between. This CDR3 has 12 residues. CDR3 protein: CASSQTNTEAFF. CDR3 coding DNA: TGCGCCAGCAGCCAAACTAACACTGAAGCTTTCTTT.

A few counts support this clone. The chain employs TRBV19 and TRBJ2-4; D is unclear. V gave up 4 bases and J gave up 5 bases, with 15 bases separating them. The germline gives CDR1 LNHDA, CDR2 SQIVND (reference sequence). The CDR3 is 15 residues long. This CDR3 is CASSKWALVENIQYF. CDR3 nucleotide sequence: TGTGCCAGTAGTAAGTGGGCGCTTGTGGAAAACATTCAGTACTTC.

CDR3 loop: CASSFGILGNTGELFF. The CDR3 coding sequence is TGTGCCAGCAGCTTTGGTATCTTAGGGAACACCGGGGAGCTGTTTTTT. V gene TRBV5-4 combines with J gene TRBJ2-2; D is unresolved. V was pared by 2 bases and J by 1 base, with 12 bases between. The CDR3 sequence is 16 residues long. Germline CDR1 is SGHNT and CDR2 is YYREEE (reference sequence).

This chain links TRBV6-5 with TRBJ2-2; perhaps TRBD1 as D (6 bases). Germline CDR1 reads MNHEY; CDR2 reads SVGAGI. This CDR3 region has 16 residues. The germline V and J ends were trimmed by 4 bases and 0 bases, with 12 bases remaining between them. The CDR3 nucleotides read TGTGCCAGCAGTTTCGGGACATTCGCGAACACCGGGGAGCTGTTTTTT. It yields the protein CASSFGTFANTGELFF.

This clone was found a few times. The rearrangement uses TRBV10-2 and TRBJ2-7; no firm D call. There are 12 residues in the CDR3. V lost 3 bases to trimming and J lost 3 bases, with 6 bases between them. Germline values: CDR1 WSHSY, CDR2 SAAADI. The CDR3 is CASSDRVYEQYV. The DNA of the CDR3 is TGCGCCAGCAGTGATAGGGTCTACGAGCAGTACGTC.

This rearrangement joins TRBV2 to TRBJ2-3; D gene ambiguous. Germline values: CDR1 SNHLY, CDR2 FYNNEI. This CDR3 spans 11 amino acids. V was shortened by 4 bases and J by 5 bases, with 4 bases between the two germline ends. Written as DNA, the CDR3 is TGTGCCAGCAGTGTGGTAGATACGCAGTATTTT. Its protein is CASSVVDTQYF.